Below are 24 T cell receptor beta chains sequenced from a single sample in a study of shared clonotypes between healthy human individuals (dated by TCRdb to 2020 to 2021). Library creation used the immunoSEQ multiplex PCR assay. The table was pulled from immuneACCESS by TCRdb, which kept in-frame rearrangements only. Such tables lose some clones; where checked, under half of the loss comes from unresolved V genes, and the rest has no known cause. This sample is represented by around 550,000 clones; 90% to 97% of them were singletons. Under 0.06% of the sample goes to the ten largest clones. Sequenced input: naive CD4+ T cells sorted from blood. The sample's cell subset or site, from its label and the paper: CD45RA+ positively selected. All receptors derive from a woman aged 30 to 39 in good health.

The CDR3 coding sequence is TGTGCCAGCAGTTTACCTCTGATCTCCTACGAGCAGTACTTC. Amino acid sequence: CASSLPLISYEQYF. The chain is built from TRBV28 and TRBJ2-7; no definite D call. The CDR3 spans 14 residues. Between the trimmed V and J ends, which lost 2 bases and 0 bases, there was a span of 8 bases. Germline CDR1 MDHEN, CDR2 SYDVKM.

The chain uses TRBV12-5 and TRBJ2-1; 12 nucleotides agree with TRBD2. The germline V gene encodes CDR1 LGHNT and CDR2 FRNRAP. The CDR3 is 17 amino acids. With V trimmed by 1 base and J by 9 bases, 10 bases remained unmatched. DNA for the CDR3: TGTGCTAGTGGTTTGGCCCGACTAGCGGGAGAACGGAGTGAGCAGTTCTTC. It translates to CASGLARLAGERSEQFF.

The chain joins TRBV6-5 to TRBJ2-1, with 10 bases aligning to TRBD1. The CDR3 covers 14 residues. Germline trimming cut 4 bases from V and 5 bases from J; bases unmatched to any gene: 2. CDR1 is MNHEY, CDR2 SVGAGI, per germline. The CDR3 nucleotides read TGTGCCAGCAGTTGGGACAGGGGTCACAATGAGCAGTTCTTC. Its protein product is CASSWDRGHNEQFF.

The chain combines TRBV2 with TRBJ2-1; possible D gene TRBD2, 6 bases. Germline-derived CDR1 and CDR2 are SNHLY and FYNNEI. Trimming removed 7 bases at V and 5 bases at J, with 12 bases between. The CDR3 contains 13 residues. CDR3 sequence reads: CASNRDFNNEQFF. CDR3 coding DNA: TGTGCCAGCAATCGGGACTTCAACAATGAGCAGTTCTTC.

CDR3 sequence: CASSIVGSPGYTF. The CDR3 DNA reads TGTGCCAGTAGTATAGTTGGCAGCCCGGGCTACACCTTC. The chain combines TRBV19 with TRBJ1-2; D is uncertain. Trimming removed 1 base from V and 8 bases from J, with 11 bases in between. The CDR3 loop spans 13 amino acids. Germline V gene data show CDR1 as LNHDA and CDR2 as SQIVND (reference sequence).

J is TRBJ2-7 and V is TRBV9; 8 bases fit TRBD1. Germline V gene lookup returns CDR1 SGDLS and CDR2 YYNGEE. The CDR3 spans 15 residues. Trimming took 2 bases from V and 4 from J; bases not matched to a gene: 8. CDR3 in DNA: TGTGCCAGCAGCGTCTCCGGGACAGGTGTTTACGAGCAGTACTTC. It translates to CASSVSGTGVYEQYF.

This clone occurred once. This CDR3 is CASSEREVSYNEQFF. DNA of the CDR3: TGTGCCAGCTCCGAGCGGGAGGTCTCCTACAATGAGCAGTTCTTC. The chain recombines TRBV18 with TRBJ2-1; 9 bases are a match to TRBD2. The CDR3 loop spans 15 amino acids. With V trimmed by 6 bases and J by 0 bases, 3 bases remained unmatched. Germline lookup yields CDR1 KGHSH and CDR2 LQKENI.

The rearrangement links TRBV18 to TRBJ2-7; TRBD2 matches 12 bases. The germline V gene encodes CDR1 KGHSH and CDR2 LQKENI. The CDR3 length is 18 residues. V was clipped by 5 bases and J by 5 bases; unmatched bases: 16. This CDR3 is CASSSRQGATSGSHEQYF. For the CDR3, the DNA is TGTGCCAGCTCATCCCGACAGGGGGCGACTAGCGGGAGTCACGAGCAGTACTTC.

This chain links TRBV6-4 with TRBJ1-3; unclear D gene. The germline V gene has CDR1 MRHNA and CDR2 SNTAGT. The CDR3 runs 15 residues. V gave up 2 bases and J gave up 0 bases, with 8 bases separating them. The CDR3 loop reads CASSDRVASGNTIYF. DNA for the CDR3: TGTGCCAGCAGTGACCGGGTGGCCTCTGGAAACACCATATATTTT.

The chain links TRBV4-1 to TRBJ1-2, with D perhaps matching TRBD1 (5 bases). The CDR3 is made up of 14 amino acids. Germline CDR1 and CDR2: MGHRA and YSYEKL. The V gene lost 0 bases and the J gene lost 7 bases, with 12 bases spanning the gap. The CDR3 protein is CASSQDLEGFGYTF. The CDR3 nucleotides read TGCGCCAGCAGCCAAGATCTAGAGGGGTTTGGCTACACCTTC.

The chain combines TRBV27 with TRBJ2-7, with 8 nucleotides matching TRBD2. Germline CDR1 reads MNHEY; CDR2 reads SMNVEV (reference sequence). This CDR3 comprises 15 residues. V lost 2 bases to trimming and J lost 2 bases; unmatched junction nucleotides: 5. CDR3 region: CASSLDSGSPYEQYF. CDR3 DNA: TGTGCCAGCAGTTTAGACAGCGGGAGCCCCTACGAGCAGTACTTC.

The chain is built from TRBV18 and TRBJ2-1; 9 nucleotides agree with TRBD2. This CDR3 has 18 residues. Per the germline V gene, CDR1 is KGHSH and CDR2 is LQKENI. Germline trimming cut 2 bases from V and 4 bases from J; bases unmatched to any gene: 12. CDR3 region: CASSPDLGQREVYNEQFF. Here the CDR3 DNA reads TGTGCCAGCTCACCAGACCTCGGGCAGCGGGAGGTATACAATGAGCAGTTCTTC.

The gene calls are TRBV6-5 and TRBJ1-1; possibly TRBD1 for D (6 bases). The CDR3 is 15 amino acids. Germline V gene lookup returns CDR1 MNHEY and CDR2 SVGAGI. With 0 bases removed from V and 3 bases from J, the gap between germline ends came to 11 bases. CDR3 nucleotides: TGTGCCAGCAGTTACTCTTCGGGGGCGGACACTGAAGCTTTCTTT. Its protein product is CASSYSSGADTEAFF.

The rearrangement links TRBV11-2 to TRBJ2-5; possibly TRBD2 for D (7 bases). CDR3 length: 15 residues. Germline loops: CDR1 SGHAT, CDR2 FQNNGV. The germline V and J ends were trimmed by 5 bases and 3 bases, with 16 bases remaining between them. CDR3 amino acids: CASSGRGGGEETQYF. CDR3 bases: TGTGCCAGCAGCGGGCGGGGAGGGGGAGAAGAGACCCAGTACTTC.

This clone showed up just once. The chain employs TRBV7-8 and TRBJ2-7, with D possibly being TRBD2 (5 bases). The CDR3 has 14 residues. From germline, CDR1 is SGHVS and CDR2 FQNEAQ. V gave up 5 bases and J gave up 4 bases, with 15 bases separating them. The CDR3 sequence: CASSRLRGSYEQYF. Here the CDR3 DNA reads TGTGCCAGCAGCCGGCTACGGGGTTCGTACGAGCAGTACTTC.

The V call is TRBV5-1, the J call TRBJ2-1, with a possible D match to TRBD2 (6 bases). CDR3 length equals 16 residues. Germline V lookup: CDR1 SGHRS, CDR2 YFSETQ. The ends were cut back, 3 bases at V and 8 bases at J, with 21 bases in the middle. This chain's CDR3 is CASSSLGGAAGDEQFF. Written as DNA, the CDR3 is TGCGCCAGCAGCTCCCTCGGAGGGGCTGCCGGCGATGAGCAGTTCTTC.

The chain combines TRBV18 with TRBJ1-1; D remains unclear. Germline-derived CDR1 and CDR2 are KGHSH and LQKENI. The germline V and J ends were trimmed by 3 bases and 6 bases, with 11 bases remaining between them. The CDR3 spans 13 residues. The CDR3 loop is CASSPRVLAEAFF. DNA for the CDR3: TGTGCCAGCTCACCTAGAGTTCTCGCTGAAGCTTTCTTT. Combining the CDR3 with reference TRBV18 and TRBJ1-1 gives the whole variable domain NAGVMQNPRHLVRRRGQEARLRCSPMKGHSHVYWYRQLPEEGLKFMVYLQKENIIDESGMPKERFSAEFPKEGPSILRIQQVVRGDSAAYFCASSPRVLAEAFFGQGTRLTVV.

The chain employs TRBV28 and TRBJ2-7, with D possibly TRBD2 on 6 matching bases. V was shortened by 6 bases and J by 4 bases, with 13 bases between the two germline ends. This CDR3 has 13 amino acids. In germline, CDR1 is MDHEN, CDR2 SYDVKM. Written as DNA, the CDR3 is TGTGCCAGCAGCCGCGGCGGAGGGTACGAGCAGTACTTC. Its translation is CASSRGGGYEQYF.

The CDR3 DNA sequence: TGTGCGAGACGAAGGACAGGGGGCGTGGGCTATGGCTACACCTTC. It encodes CARRRTGGVGYGYTF. The chain links TRBV2 to TRBJ1-2, with TRBD1 matching 11 bases. Germline CDR1 SNHLY, CDR2 FYNNEI. There are 15 residues in the CDR3.

V and J are TRBV12-1 and TRBJ2-2; the DNA was not used to check the table's D call, TRBD1. TRBV12-1 is a known pseudogene. This CDR3 contains 16 residues. The CDR3 DNA reads TGTGCCAGCAGCTTGCCGGGACAGGGAGGCCCCGGGGAGCTGTTTTTT. Amino acids: CASSLPGQGGPGELFF.

This rearrangement joins TRBV14 to TRBJ2-5; TRBD1 or TRBD2 may be the D gene (5 bases each). With 0 bases removed from V and 4 bases from J, the gap between germline ends came to 18 bases. CDR1 is SGHDN, CDR2 FVKESK, per germline. The CDR3 loop spans 17 amino acids. In DNA form, the CDR3 reads TGTGCCAGCAGCCAAGATCTGGGGACCGTTCGACGAGAGACCCAGTACTTC. Translating it yields CASSQDLGTVRRETQYF.

The rearrangement links TRBV29-1 to TRBJ2-7; the D call may be TRBD1 or TRBD2 (5 bases each). This CDR3 region has 14 residues. Germline V gene data show CDR1 as SQVTM and CDR2 as ANQGSEA. Trimming shortened V by 4 bases and J by 7 bases, and 20 bases separated the two germline ends. CDR3 nucleotide sequence: TGCAGCGTTGTCCGGGACGCTACGTTTTGGGAGCAGTACTTC. This gives the protein CSVVRDATFWEQYF.

The chain is built from TRBV27 and TRBJ1-4; D is unclear. This CDR3 has 19 residues. Per germline, CDR1 MNHEY and CDR2 SMNVEV (reference sequence). Between the trimmed V and J ends, which lost 5 bases and 0 bases, there was a span of 22 bases. The CDR3 nucleotides read TGTGCCAGCAGTCACGAGGGCGTCAGGTCAGGCGCAACTAATGAAAAACTGTTTTTT. As protein: CASSHEGVRSGATNEKLFF.

The rearrangement uses TRBV19 and TRBJ1-5, with D perhaps TRBD1 (6 bases). The CDR3 length is 16 residues. Trimming cost V 2 bases and J 6 bases, with 17 bases left between them. From germline, CDR1 is LNHDA and CDR2 SQIVND (reference sequence). The CDR3 reads CASSILGTGSIQPQHF. In DNA, the CDR3 is TGTGCCAGTAGTATATTAGGAACAGGGTCAATTCAGCCCCAGCATTTT.